The 5 T cell receptor beta chains given below trace back to one sample, sequenced in a study of T-cell reconstitution after alpha-beta-depleted transplantation in children. Preparation of the TCRbeta library was carried out with unique molecular identifiers. TCRdb used MiXCR to reprocess the PCR reads, holding one entry per CDR3 protein. The sample lists more than 550,000 distinct CDR3 sequences, 10% to 13% seen once, with about 4.2% in the top ten. Sequencing used PBMCs from the stem cell graft donor, obtained from the stem cell graft. The source is a human donor who donated a stem cell graft to a child with acute myeloid leukemia.

The chain has TRBV10-3 and TRBJ1-2; D gene uncertain. The CDR3 has 13 residues. CDR1 and CDR2 from the germline V gene are ENHRY and SYGVKD. Trimming cost V 3 bases and J 4 bases, with 9 bases left between them. In nucleotides, the CDR3 is TGTGCCATCAGTGATATTGGCGGCTATGGCTACACCTTC. It encodes CAISDIGGYGYTF.

The gene calls are TRBV28 and TRBJ1-1; D is possibly TRBD1 (5 bases). The CDR3 contains 13 residues. Deletions cut 6 bases from V and 1 base from J, with 9 bases between. From germline, CDR1 is MDHEN and CDR2 SYDVKM. For the CDR3, the DNA is TGTGCCAGCAGGCTCGACAGGAACACTGAAGCTTTCTTT. This sequence encodes CASRLDRNTEAFF. The whole variable domain, remainder taken from reference TRBV28 and TRBJ1-1, is DVKVTQSSRYLVKRTGEKVFLECVQDMDHENMFWYRQDPGLGLRLIYFSYDVKMKEKGDIPEGYSVSREKKERFSLILESASTNQTSMYLCASRLDRNTEAFFGQGTRLTVV.

This clonotype was detected only a few times. V is TRBV12-3 or TRBV12-4 and J is TRBJ1-2, with 9 bases aligning to TRBD1. This CDR3 has 13 residues. V lost 6 bases, J lost 7 bases, and 6 bases stayed unmatched. As DNA, the CDR3 is TGTGCCAGCAGCCTAACAGGGGGCTTTGGCTACACCTTC. Residues: CASSLTGGFGYTF.

This clonotype showed up many times. This sequence joins TRBV20-1 and TRBJ2-7; 10 bases align to TRBD1. Germline V CDR1 and CDR2: DFQATT, SNEGSKA (reference sequence). The CDR3 contains 14 residues. With V trimmed by 6 bases and J by 1 base, 6 bases remained unmatched. CDR3 sequence: CSAPGGQGSYEQYF. The CDR3 DNA reads TGCAGTGCGCCGGGGGGACAGGGGTCCTACGAGCAGTACTTC.

The chain recombines TRBV20-1 with TRBJ2-1, with TRBD2 identical over 8 bases. V shed 6 bases, J shed 3 bases, and the junction held 16 bases outside the gene matches. Germline V gene data show CDR1 as DFQATT and CDR2 as SNEGSKA (reference sequence). This CDR3 contains 17 residues. In DNA form, the CDR3 reads TGCAGTGCCCACGGGACTAGGTCCAGGGAGGGCTACAATGAGCAGTTCTTC. Its protein is CSAHGTRSREGYNEQFF.